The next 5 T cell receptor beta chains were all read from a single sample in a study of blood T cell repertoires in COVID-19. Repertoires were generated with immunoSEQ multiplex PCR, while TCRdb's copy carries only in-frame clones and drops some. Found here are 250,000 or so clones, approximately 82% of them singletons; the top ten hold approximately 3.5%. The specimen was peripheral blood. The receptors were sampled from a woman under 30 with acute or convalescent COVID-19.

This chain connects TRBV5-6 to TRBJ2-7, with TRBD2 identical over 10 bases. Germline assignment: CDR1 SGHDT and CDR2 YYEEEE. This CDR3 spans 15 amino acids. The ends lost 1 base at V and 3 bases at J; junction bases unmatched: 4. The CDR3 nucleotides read TGTGCCAGCAGCTTGCCTAGCGGGAGTCGCTACGAGCAGTACTTC. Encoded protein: CASSLPSGSRYEQYF.

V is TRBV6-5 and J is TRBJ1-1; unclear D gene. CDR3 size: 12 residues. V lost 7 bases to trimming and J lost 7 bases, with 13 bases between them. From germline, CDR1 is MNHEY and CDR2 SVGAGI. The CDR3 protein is CASTPSGDEAFF. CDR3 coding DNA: TGTGCCAGCACCCCGTCCGGGGATGAAGCTTTCTTT.

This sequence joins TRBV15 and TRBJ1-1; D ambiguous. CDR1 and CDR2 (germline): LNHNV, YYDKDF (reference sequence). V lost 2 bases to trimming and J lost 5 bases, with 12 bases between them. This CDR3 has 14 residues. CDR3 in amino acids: CATSRPGRGTEAFF. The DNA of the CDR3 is TGTGCCACCAGCAGACCCGGGCGAGGGACTGAAGCTTTCTTT.

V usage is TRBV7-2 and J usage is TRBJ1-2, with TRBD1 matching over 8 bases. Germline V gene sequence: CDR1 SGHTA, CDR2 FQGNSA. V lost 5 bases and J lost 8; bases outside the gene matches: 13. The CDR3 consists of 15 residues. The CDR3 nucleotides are TGTGCCAGCAGCCGCCTCTTCGACAGGGGCTCGGGCTACACCTTC. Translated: CASSRLFDRGSGYTF.

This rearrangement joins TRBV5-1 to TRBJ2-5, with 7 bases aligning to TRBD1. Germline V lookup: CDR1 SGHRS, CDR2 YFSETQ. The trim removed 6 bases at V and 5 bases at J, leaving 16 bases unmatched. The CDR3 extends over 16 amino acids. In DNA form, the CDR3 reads TGCGCCAGCACCTTTAGGGGGCGGGCCCTGGGGGAGACCCAGTACTTC. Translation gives CASTFRGRALGETQYF. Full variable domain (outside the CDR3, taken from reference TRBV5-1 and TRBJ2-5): KAGVTQTPRYLIKTRGQQVTLSCSPISGHRSVSWYQQTPGQGLQFLFEYFSETQRNKGNFPGRFSGRQFSNSRSEMNVSTLELGDSALYLCASTFRGRALGETQYFGPGTRLLVL.